This T cell receptor (beta chain) was identified in a study of prognosis after radiotherapy for stage I lung cancer. By sample fraction, this clonotype is medium-sized (0.01 to 0.1%). Its antigen is not identified. The ends were cut back, 5 bases at V and 3 bases at J, with 14 bases in the middle. The CDR3 consists of 13 residues. Germline CDR1 is GTSNPN and CDR2 is SVGIG (reference sequence). Study conclusions and caveats: Patients who developed distant metastases had lower Shannon entropy after stereotactic body radiation therapy.

With two-round multiplex PCR, TCR beta CDR3 sequences were amplified from genomic DNA. Gene-specific TRBV and TRBJ primers were used in PCR round one. TCRdb recomputed calls from the multiplex PCR reads with MiXCR, one row per CDR3 protein. The sample carries about 12,000 distinct CDR3 sequences, about 59% recorded once. The chain couples TRBV30 to TRBJ2-7; D is possibly TRBD1 or TRBD2 (5 bases each). The sequence was collected from a donor aged 50 or older with non-small cell lung cancer. The sample in question was PBMCs, obtained before or after stereotactic body radiation therapy (not recorded which). CDR3 in amino acids: CAWSRGTNYEQYF. CDR3 coding DNA: TGTGCCTGGTCAAGAGGGACCAACTACGAGCAGTACTTC.